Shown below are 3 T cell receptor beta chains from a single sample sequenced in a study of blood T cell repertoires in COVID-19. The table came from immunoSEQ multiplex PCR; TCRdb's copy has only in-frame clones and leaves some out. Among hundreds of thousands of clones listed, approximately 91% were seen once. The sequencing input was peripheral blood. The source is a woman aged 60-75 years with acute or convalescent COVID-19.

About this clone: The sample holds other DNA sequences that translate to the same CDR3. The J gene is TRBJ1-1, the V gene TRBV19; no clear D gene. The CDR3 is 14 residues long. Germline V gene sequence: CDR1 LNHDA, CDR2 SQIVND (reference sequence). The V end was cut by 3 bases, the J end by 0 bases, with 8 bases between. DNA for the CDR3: TGTGCCAGTAGTATCCGAGGGCTGAACACTGAAGCTTTCTTT. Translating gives CASSIRGLNTEAFF.

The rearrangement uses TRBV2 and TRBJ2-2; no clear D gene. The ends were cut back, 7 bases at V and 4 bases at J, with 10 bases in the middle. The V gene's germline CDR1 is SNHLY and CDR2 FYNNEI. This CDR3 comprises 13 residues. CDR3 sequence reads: CASKPEATGELFF. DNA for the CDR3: TGTGCCAGCAAGCCAGAGGCCACCGGGGAGCTGTTTTTT. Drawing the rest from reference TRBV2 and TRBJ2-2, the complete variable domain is EPEVTQTPSHQVTQMGQEVILRCVPISNHLYFYWYRQILGQKVEFLVSFYNNEISEKSEIFDDQFSVERPDGSNFTLKIRSTKLEDSAMYFCASKPEATGELFFGEGSRLTVL.

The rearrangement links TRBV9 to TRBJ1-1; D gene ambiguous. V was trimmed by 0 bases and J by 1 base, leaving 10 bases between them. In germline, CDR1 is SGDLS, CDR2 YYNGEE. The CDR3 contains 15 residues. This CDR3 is CASSVDGRENTEAFF. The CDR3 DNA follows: TGTGCCAGCAGCGTAGATGGGCGGGAGAACACTGAAGCTTTCTTT.